This paragraph covers one TCR beta chain sequence. No antigen is known for it. PCR used 60 Vbeta primers and 13 Jbeta primers. Repertoires were generated with immunoSEQ multiplex PCR, while TCRdb's copy carries only in-frame clones and drops some. The sample has under 200,000 clones, 73% seen once. The V gene end was trimmed by 2 bases and the J gene end by 4 bases; junction bases not matched to a gene: 3. Looked up from germline, CDR1 is MGHRA and CDR2 is YSYEKL. The CDR3 consists of 15 residues. These data belong to a study of cytomegalovirus exposure and HLA in healthy donors. Study-wide results and limits: Some TCR beta chains (about 180 of them) were listed as cytomegalovirus-associated. TCR beta sequences numbering over 15,000 were associated with HLA alleles at 0.05 false discovery rate in a later analysis.

The sample taken for sequencing was PBMCs. The V and J genes are TRBV4-1 and TRBJ1-2; the match to TRBD1 covers 11 bases. The origin of this receptor is a woman in her twenties or thirties in good health and CMV-seronegative. The CDR3 DNA is TGCGCCAGCAGCCAACCGGGACAGGGGGTCTATGGCTACACCTTC. This sequence encodes CASSQPGQGVYGYTF.